This entry concerns a single TCR beta chain. TCRdb used MiXCR to reprocess the 5' RACE reads, holding one entry per CDR3 protein. The sample shows around 420,000 distinct CDR3 sequences, 20% to 25% of them seen only once. This entry is derived from a study of T-cell memory formation after mild COVID-19. The sample was PBMCs or a T cell subset sorted from them (not recorded which). The TCR sequence derives from an adult woman who had mild COVID-19 (a few samples of this study predate the infection). Cell type and time point are not known.

Written as DNA, the CDR3 is TGCGCCAGCAGCCAGGGCAGGGGGCTAACCGGGGAGCTGTTTTTT. This translates into CASSQGRGLTGELFF. The chain has TRBV4-1 and TRBJ2-2; 8 positions agree with TRBD1. Germline V gene data show CDR1 as MGHRA and CDR2 as YSYEKL. V lost 3 bases, J lost 5 bases, and 5 bases stayed unmatched. The length of the CDR3 is 15 residues.